This T cell receptor (beta chain) was identified during a study of OX40 agonist ivuxolimab in advanced cancers. Study at large: Dose-escalation subjects each had hepatocellular carcinoma, melanoma, renal cell or head and neck cancer.

The assay was immunoSEQ multiplex PCR, and TCRdb's table has in-frame clones only and misses some. The sample yields roughly 21,000 clones, 88% seen once. The germline gives CDR1 SQVTM, CDR2 ANQGSEA. Trimming took 3 bases from V and 1 from J, leaving 9 bases between them. CDR3 size: 14 residues. The sampling schedule covered blood at baseline, cycle 4 day 1, and cycle 7 day 1. Material: CD4+ or CD8+ T cells sorted from blood, obtained in a trial of the OX40 agonist ivuxolimab. The V gene is TRBV29-1, the J gene TRBJ2-2; maybe TRBD1 (5 bases). The receptor was isolated from an adult with an advanced solid tumor such as melanoma, head and neck, liver or kidney cancer. CDR3 sequence reads: CSVDFTGNTGELFF. CDR3 DNA: TGCAGCGTTGACTTTACAGGGAACACCGGGGAGCTGTTTTTT.